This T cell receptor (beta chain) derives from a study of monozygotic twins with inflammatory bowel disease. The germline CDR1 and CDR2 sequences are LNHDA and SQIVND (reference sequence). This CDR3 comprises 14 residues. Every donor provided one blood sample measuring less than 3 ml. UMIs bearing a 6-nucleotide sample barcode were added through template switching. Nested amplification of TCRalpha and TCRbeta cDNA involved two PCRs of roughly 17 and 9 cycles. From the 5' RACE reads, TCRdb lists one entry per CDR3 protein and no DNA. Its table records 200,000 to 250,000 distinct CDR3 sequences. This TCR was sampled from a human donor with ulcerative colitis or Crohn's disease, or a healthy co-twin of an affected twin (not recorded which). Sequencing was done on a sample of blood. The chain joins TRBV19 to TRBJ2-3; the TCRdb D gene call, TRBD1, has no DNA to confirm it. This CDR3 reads CASTWGARTDTQYF.